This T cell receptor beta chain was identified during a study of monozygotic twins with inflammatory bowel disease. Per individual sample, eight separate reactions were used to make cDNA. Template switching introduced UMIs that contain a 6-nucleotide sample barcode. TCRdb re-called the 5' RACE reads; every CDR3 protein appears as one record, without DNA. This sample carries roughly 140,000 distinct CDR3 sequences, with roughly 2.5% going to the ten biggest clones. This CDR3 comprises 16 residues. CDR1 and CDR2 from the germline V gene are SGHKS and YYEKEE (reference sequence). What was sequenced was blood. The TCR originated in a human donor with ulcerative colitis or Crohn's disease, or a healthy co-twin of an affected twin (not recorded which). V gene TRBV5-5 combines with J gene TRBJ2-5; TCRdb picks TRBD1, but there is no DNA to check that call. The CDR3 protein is CASSKPRGGGQETQYF.